What follows is one T cell receptor (beta chain) and its context. Its antigen is as yet unknown. Before the COVID-19 pandemic, during about 2011-2019, CD4+ T cells were taken from unexposed donors. Isolation of CD4+ T cells took place after roughly nine days in culture. The data were taken from a study of CD4 T cells in relation to SARS-CoV-2 and coronaviruses. The table came from immunoSEQ multiplex PCR; TCRdb's copy has only in-frame clones and leaves some out. The table lists some 23,000 clones, around 80% of them singletons. The CDR3 is 14 residues long. The V and J ends lost 4 bases and 3 bases, in that order; junction bases with no gene match: 2. Germline values: CDR1 MDHEN, CDR2 SYDVKM.

V gene TRBV28 combines with J gene TRBJ1-1, with TRBD1 identical over 10 bases. Sequenced input: CD4+ T cells from PBMCs, cultured in vitro. The sequence came from a human donor in good health. The DNA of the CDR3 is TGTGCCAGCAGTTCTGGACAGGGGGACACTGAAGCTTTCTTT. Its protein is CASSSGQGDTEAFF.